Each of the 27 T cell receptor beta chains below was sequenced from the same sample in a study of PD-1 blockade in classical Hodgkin lymphoma. Only in-frame clones appear in the TCRdb table, and some are missing; sequencing was by immunoSEQ multiplex PCR. The sample shows 100,000 or so clones, roughly 90% of them seen only once. Every one of the patients relapsed after autologous stem cell transplantation (brentuximab vedotin exposure was variable). The starting material was peripheral blood mononuclear cells (PBMCs), obtained before the second cycle of nivolumab. These receptors were taken from a human donor with classical Hodgkin lymphoma.

This clone was counted once. The V and J genes are TRBV7-3 and TRBJ2-7; D gene ambiguous. CDR3 size: 13 residues. Between the trimmed V and J ends, which lost 1 base and 6 bases, there was a span of 10 bases. Germline assignment: CDR1 SGHTA and CDR2 FQGTGA. DNA for the CDR3: TGTGCCAGCAGCTTAATTGGGCAGACCGAGCAGTACTTC. The encoded protein is CASSLIGQTEQYF.

CDR3 sequence: CASRSFGDEQYF. CDR3 bases: TGTGCCAGCAGGTCGTTTGGGGACGAGCAGTACTTC. The chain employs TRBV27 and TRBJ2-7; D call uncertain. V was cut by 6 bases and J by 5 bases, with 11 bases left in between. The CDR3 totals 12 residues. CDR1 and CDR2 (germline): MNHEY, SMNVEV (reference sequence).

The rearrangement uses TRBV11-3 and TRBJ2-5; D gene unclear. Germline loops: CDR1 SGHNT, CDR2 YENEEA. The CDR3 runs 12 residues. With 0 bases removed from V and 4 bases from J, the gap between germline ends came to 3 bases. CDR3 amino acids: CASSLDGETQYF. Written as DNA, the CDR3 is TGTGCCAGCAGCTTAGATGGAGAGACCCAGTACTTC. Filled out from reference TRBV11-3 and TRBJ2-5, the complete variable domain reads EAGVVQSPRYKIIEKKQPVAFWCNPISGHNTLYWYLQNLGQGPELLIRYENEEAVDDSQLPKDRFSAERLKGVDSTLKIQPAELGDSAVYLCASSLDGETQYFGPGTRLLVL.

This clone was seen a single time. The chain has TRBV30 and TRBJ1-6, with TRBD1 matching 7 bases. The germline CDR1 and CDR2 sequences are GTSNPN and SVGIG (reference sequence). The ends lost 4 bases at V and 6 bases at J; junction bases unmatched: 6. The CDR3 is made up of 14 amino acids. The CDR3 nucleotides are TGTGCCTGGACCACGGACAGGACTAATTCACCCCTCCACTTT. Translating gives CAWTTDRTNSPLHF.

The rearrangement joins TRBV29-1 to TRBJ1-1, with unresolved D. The V and J ends lost 6 bases and 2 bases respectively, with 19 bases between them. This CDR3 region has 15 residues. Germline V gene sequence: CDR1 SQVTM, CDR2 ANQGSEA. The CDR3, as DNA: TGCAGCGTCTACTCAATTCGTGGGGTAAACACTGAAGCTTTCTTT. It specifies CSVYSIRGVNTEAFF.

V and J are TRBV5-4 and TRBJ2-3; maybe TRBD2 (7 bases). From germline, CDR1 is SGHNT and CDR2 YYREEE (reference sequence). With 1 base removed from V and 4 bases from J, the gap between germline ends came to 13 bases. The CDR3 totals 15 residues. The CDR3 is CASSLLGGRADTQYF. As DNA, the CDR3 is TGTGCCAGCAGCTTGCTGGGGGGGCGGGCAGATACGCAGTATTTT.

The V call is TRBV7-3, the J call TRBJ1-2, with D perhaps matching TRBD1 (6 bases). CDR1 SGHTA and CDR2 FQGTGA come from the germline V gene. The CDR3 runs to 14 residues. Between the trimmed V and J ends, which lost 5 bases and 3 bases, there was a span of 13 bases. The chain's CDR3 is CASSPTGGDYGYTF. The CDR3 DNA reads as TGTGCCAGCAGCCCGACCGGGGGCGACTATGGCTACACCTTC.

As DNA, the CDR3 is TGTGCCATCAGTGAAACAGGGGGCGCGGCACTGACTGAAGCTTTCTTT. Translating it yields CAISETGGAALTEAFF. The rearrangement joins TRBV10-3 to TRBJ1-1; 9 nucleotides line up with TRBD1. V shed 3 bases and J 5 bases; nucleotides not matched to a gene: 10. CDR1 is ENHRY and CDR2 is SYGVKD in the germline V gene. The CDR3 runs 16 residues.

The rearrangement links TRBV7-2 to TRBJ2-5; D not certain. CDR1 and CDR2 (germline): SGHTA, FQGNSA. V was cut by 1 base and J by 5 bases, with 11 bases left in between. CDR3 length: 14 residues. The CDR3 region has the DNA TGTGCCAGCAGCTTAGGGCGGCAGGTGGAGACCCAGTACTTC. Translating it yields CASSLGRQVETQYF.

This chain uses TRBV6-1 with TRBJ1-5; D is perhaps TRBD1 (5 bases). The V end lost 5 bases, the J end lost 5 bases, and 13 bases lay between the germline ends. This CDR3 has 14 amino acids. In germline, CDR1 is MNHNS, CDR2 SASEGT. CDR3: CASSSGTGYQPQHF. The CDR3, as DNA: TGTGCCAGCAGTTCCGGGACTGGCTATCAGCCCCAGCATTTT.

The genes are TRBV9 and TRBJ2-5; D is possibly TRBD2 (6 bases). Trimming left V 6 bases short and J 5 bases short, with 20 bases between. CDR1 is SGDLS, CDR2 YYNGEE, per germline. The CDR3 runs to 15 residues. CDR3 nucleotides: TGTGCCAGCACCCCTGGGGCGGGAAGGTGGGAGACCCAGTACTTC. As protein: CASTPGAGRWETQYF.

This clone has a handful of counts. The chain joins TRBV30 to TRBJ1-6; D is perhaps TRBD1 (6 bases). From germline, CDR1 is GTSNPN and CDR2 SVGIG (reference sequence). V lost 2 bases and J lost 7, with 15 bases in between. The CDR3 has 15 amino acids. The DNA for the CDR3 is TGTGCCTGGAGTATCATACAGGGCGGGAATTCACCCCTCCACTTT. Its translation: CAWSIIQGGNSPLHF.

The chain is built from TRBV4-1 and TRBJ1-5; possibly TRBD1 for D (5 bases). From germline, CDR1 is MGHRA and CDR2 YSYEKL. Trimming removed 5 bases from V and 3 bases from J, with 14 bases in between. This CDR3 is built from 15 residues. In DNA, the CDR3 is TGCGCCAGCAGCTCCTCACCGGGACTCAATCAGCCCCAGCATTTT. This encodes CASSSSPGLNQPQHF.

The V and J genes are TRBV6-5 and TRBJ1-5; tentative D call: TRBD1 (6 bases). The V end was cut by 2 bases, the J end by 5 bases, with 10 bases between. The CDR3 totals 14 residues. Germline values: CDR1 MNHEY, CDR2 SVGAGI. The CDR3 here is CASSYPHRDQPQHF. As DNA, the CDR3 is TGTGCCAGCAGTTACCCTCACAGGGATCAGCCCCAGCATTTT.

The J gene is TRBJ2-3, the V gene TRBV7-2, with a tentative D call TRBD2 (7 bases). Deletions cut 5 bases from V and 4 bases from J, with 28 bases between. Looked up from germline, CDR1 is SGHTA and CDR2 is FQGNSA. This CDR3 is 19 amino acids long. CDR3 nucleotide sequence: TGTGCCAGCAGCAGCACAGGTGTTTTAGTGGGGGGGCGAGCAGATACGCAGTATTTT. Its protein product is CASSSTGVLVGGRADTQYF. The whole variable domain, filled in from reference TRBV7-2 and TRBJ2-3, reads GAGVSQSPSNKVTEKGKDVELRCDPISGHTALYWYRQSLGQGLEFLIYFQGNSAPDKSGLPSDRFSAERTGGSVSTLTIQRTQQEDSAVYLCASSSTGVLVGGRADTQYFGPGTRLTVL.

The rearrangement links TRBV5-4 to TRBJ2-5; D not certain. The CDR3 length is 13 residues. In germline, CDR1 is SGHNT, CDR2 YYREEE (reference sequence). Trimming cost V 1 base and J 4 bases, with 8 bases left between them. Here the CDR3 DNA reads TGTGCCAGCAGCTTGAGCAGCCGAGAGACCCAGTACTTC. This sequence encodes CASSLSSRETQYF. The whole variable domain, remainder taken from reference TRBV5-4 and TRBJ2-5, is ETGVTQSPTHLIKTRGQQVTLRCSSQSGHNTVSWYQQALGQGPQFIFQYYREEENGRGNFPPRFSGLQFPNYSSELNVNALELDDSALYLCASSLSSRETQYFGPGTRLLVL.

This chain connects TRBV6-1 to TRBJ2-7; no firm D call. Between the trimmed V and J ends, which lost 1 base and 7 bases, there was a span of 14 bases. Looked up from germline, CDR1 is MNHNS and CDR2 is SASEGT. The CDR3 is 14 amino acids. CDR3 bases: TGTGCCAGCAGTGAAGAGGGTACACAGAATGAGCAGTACTTC. Its translation is CASSEEGTQNEQYF.

The V call is TRBV11-2, the J call TRBJ1-1; D is unclear. With 5 bases removed from V and 5 bases from J, the gap between germline ends came to 12 bases. This CDR3 region has 13 residues. CDR1 is SGHAT and CDR2 is FQNNGV in the germline V gene. The CDR3 spells CASSEWAGTEAFF. The DNA of the CDR3 is TGTGCCAGCAGCGAGTGGGCTGGGACTGAAGCTTTCTTT. The full variable domain, in which reference TRBV11-2 and TRBJ1-1 provide the parts outside the CDR3, is EAGVAQSPRYKIIEKRQSVAFWCNPISGHATLYWYQQILGQGPKLLIQFQNNGVVDDSQLPKDRFSAERLKGVDSTLKIQPAKLEDSAVYLCASSEWAGTEAFFGQGTRLTVV.

This clone came up many times. This chain links TRBV27 with TRBJ1-1; 8 nucleotides align to TRBD1. CDR1 MNHEY and CDR2 SMNVEV come from the germline V gene (reference sequence). Germline trimming cut 5 bases from V and 5 bases from J; bases unmatched to any gene: 10. This CDR3 contains 15 residues. In nucleotides, the CDR3 is TGTGCCAGCAGTCCGGGGACAGGACGCGGGACTGAAGCTTTCTTT. Amino acid sequence: CASSPGTGRGTEAFF.

This sequence joins TRBV25-1 and TRBJ1-1, with D tentatively TRBD1 (5 bases). CDR1 is MGHDK and CDR2 is SYGVNS in the germline V gene. This CDR3 comprises 15 residues. With 1 base removed from V and 1 base from J, the gap between germline ends came to 10 bases. The CDR3 reads CASSELGEGNTEAFF. CDR3 sequence (DNA): TGTGCCAGCAGTGAATTGGGGGAGGGGAACACTGAAGCTTTCTTT.

This clone has more than one count but fewer than ten. This chain uses TRBV19 with TRBJ2-7; possibly TRBD1 for D (6 bases). V lost 6 bases and J lost 5, with 17 bases in between. Germline CDR1 LNHDA, CDR2 SQIVND (reference sequence). This CDR3 spans 14 amino acids. The CDR3 is CASSDTGYVHEQYF. The DNA for the CDR3 is TGTGCCAGTAGCGACACAGGGTACGTACACGAGCAGTACTTC.

V gene TRBV7-9 combines with J gene TRBJ1-1; D gene unclear. The CDR3 runs 14 residues. Deletions cut 1 base from V and 1 base from J, with 7 bases between. CDR1 and CDR2 (germline): SEHNR, FQNEAQ (reference sequence). DNA of the CDR3: TGTGCCAGCAGCTTAGAAGGCGCGAACACTGAAGCTTTCTTT. Its protein product is CASSLEGANTEAFF.

The chain links TRBV10-3 to TRBJ1-6, with D unresolved. Germline V CDR1 and CDR2: ENHRY, SYGVKD. This CDR3 contains 15 residues. The V end was cut by 2 bases, the J end by 6 bases, with 11 bases between. CDR3 amino acids: CAISELFVGNSPLHF. The CDR3 DNA is TGTGCCATCAGTGAGCTTTTTGTAGGTAATTCACCCCTCCACTTT.

J is TRBJ1-1 and V is TRBV6-5, with a tentative D call TRBD1 (5 bases). This CDR3 is 12 amino acids long. The V gene's germline CDR1 is MNHEY and CDR2 SVGAGI. Trimming shortened V by 2 bases and J by 6 bases, and 7 bases separated the two germline ends. For the CDR3, the DNA is TGTGCCAGCAGTTACAGGGGAGCTGAAGCTTTCTTT. Encoded protein: CASSYRGAEAFF.

This rearrangement joins TRBV5-1 to TRBJ1-5, with D possibly TRBD1 on 6 matching bases. Trimming pared 0 bases from V and 4 bases from J, leaving 11 bases between. Germline V gives CDR1 SGHRS, CDR2 YFSETQ. The CDR3 is 15 amino acids. CDR3 in DNA: TGCGCCAGCAGCTTGGCCCCGACAGGTAATCAGCCCCAGCATTTT. Translation: CASSLAPTGNQPQHF.

The V and J genes are TRBV2 and TRBJ1-2; the match to TRBD1 covers 10 bases. The germline V gene encodes CDR1 SNHLY and CDR2 FYNNEI. The CDR3 runs 15 residues. Trimming removed 5 bases from V and 2 bases from J; junction bases left unmatched: 5. The CDR3 protein is CASSRPGQGNYGYTF. The CDR3 coding sequence is TGTGCCAGCAGTCGACCGGGACAGGGGAACTATGGCTACACCTTC. The full variable domain, with the rest looked up from reference TRBV2 and TRBJ1-2, is EPEVTQTPSHQVTQMGQEVILRCVPISNHLYFYWYRQILGQKVEFLVSFYNNEISEKSEIFDDQFSVERPDGSNFTLKIRSTKLEDSAMYFCASSRPGQGNYGYTFGSGTRLTVV.

The genes are TRBV27 and TRBJ2-1; 8 bases line up with TRBD2. J was trimmed by 10 bases and V by 4 bases; bases with no gene match: 9. Germline V CDR1 and CDR2: MNHEY, SMNVEV (reference sequence). The length of the CDR3 is 14 residues. The CDR3 loop is CASSYRDSGTEQFF. The DNA of the CDR3 is TGTGCCAGCAGTTACCGGGATAGCGGGACCGAGCAGTTCTTC.